This record looks at one T cell receptor beta chain sequence and its context. This clonotype was found a few times. Its antigen remains unidentified. No base-level quality is on record; no much larger clone is a single base apart. The data were produced on an Illumina NovaSeq 6000. TCR cDNA was synthesized by 5'RACE template switching, which introduced a universal primer site and unique molecular identifiers. Priming of cDNA synthesis was performed from both the TCR alpha and TCR beta constant segments. Library amplification used two PCR steps, and the second PCR step added sample barcodes and sequencing adapters. Sequencing of the libraries was done on either Illumina HiSeq 2500 (2x100 bp) or NovaSeq (2x150 bp). For the original study's pipeline: MIGEC was used to demultiplex reads and collapse the reads into UMI consensus sequences, and MiXCR was used for V(D)J alignment. Vaccine-responding clonotypes were defined with edgeR using replicate PBMC samples, requiring FDR below 0.01 and a log2 fold change above 5 up to day 15. Bulk clonotypes were assigned CD4 or CD8 identity according to which sequenced CD4 or CD8 repertoire held them at higher abundance. TCRdb reprocessing: public reads trimmed at Q25 with fastp, clones called with MiXCR, in-frame beta chains kept. Identical CDR3 proteins give one entry, which carries the most common genes and DNA. Clone size and V and J calls follow TCRdb, not the original study. A total of 250,000 to 400,000 distinct CDR3 sequences appear in this sample, roughly 3.9% of them only once. The ten largest clones take up 20% to 25% of the sample.

The label giving this sample's treatment or condition can be read as: live attenuated yellow fever vaccine strain. At each blood-draw timepoint, two biological replicates of bulk PBMCs were collected. A standard Ficoll-Paque protocol was used to isolate PBMCs from peripheral blood. RNA was extracted with TriZol from bulk PBMCs, CD4 and CD8 fractions, and dextramer-positive and dextramer-negative fractions. The data are from a study of T cells after yellow fever vaccination (dated by TCRdb to between 2018 and 2021). With respect to the entire study: Libraries from fractions with low cell numbers were prepared with the SMART-Seq v4 Ultra Low Input RNA kit. To track T-cell clones before and after primary and booster YFV17D yellow fever vaccination, bulk TCR alpha and beta repertoires were sequenced longitudinally. Two healthy male donors, one aged 18 to 29 and one aged 30 to 40 years, were included in the cohort. Blood samples were taken at several timepoints before and after primary and secondary immunization, and bulk PBMC replicates and cell subsets were isolated. Overall results and qualifications from the work: Computational filtering was required because FACS-sorted repertoires could contain abundant contaminating clonotypes from the bulk population. Because the study included only a couple of donors, the extent to which the findings can be generalized is limited. The secondary T-cell response was weaker than the primary response but faster, peaking on day 5 instead of day 15. Most clones expanded after primary vaccination were re-detected after the booster (just under 97% of CD4 and about nine tenths of CD8), suggesting broad memory maintenance. A small share of clonotypes occurred in both CD4 and CD8 compartments, likely arising from convergent recombination.

From its cysteine to its phenylalanine, the CDR3 spans 13 amino acids. The CDR3 DNA has 39 bases and is translated from base 1. V is clipped by 5 bases and J by 4 bases, and the sequence between their germline boundaries is 11 bases long. The sample consisted of PBMCs, taken 5 days after the yellow fever booster vaccination. The source is a man aged 18 to 35 who received the YFV17D yellow fever vaccine. The chain couples TRBV12-3 or TRBV12-4 to TRBJ2-5; a tentative D match to TRBD2 spans 6 bases. The DNA is as follows: TGTGCCAGCAGTCTGTGGGACTCAGAGACCCAGTACTTC. The translation is CASSLWDSETQYF.